Sequencing of this T cell receptor beta chain was carried out in a study of blood T cell repertoires in COVID-19. Overall study: Sites in the United States, Italy and Spain provided acute and convalescent COVID-19 samples.

The V gene end was trimmed by 2 bases and the J gene end by 3 bases; junction bases not matched to a gene: 13. CDR3 size: 17 residues. CDR1 is SGHAT, CDR2 FQNNGV, per germline. In the source study's methods: The assay estimated nucleated cells by amplifying reference gene primers. The method was immunoSEQ multiplex PCR; TCRdb's version includes in-frame clones alone and lacks a portion of them. V, J and clone size are taken as reported in that table, and D and trimming were inferred from the DNA itself. Here the sample spans under 200,000 clones, less than 85% being singletons. Those who participated ranged in age from roughly 18 to 100 years and resided in about two dozen US areas. Allocation to cohorts depended on clinical history reported by the participants.

This clonotype was sampled from a man aged 50-59 years who had recovered from COVID-19. The material sequenced was PBMCs or T cells enriched from blood (not recorded which). The V and J genes are TRBV11-2 and TRBJ2-7; TRBD1 matches at 7 bases. The CDR3 is CASSLISLRRGSYEQYF. The CDR3 nucleotides read TGTGCCAGCAGCTTAATCTCCCTGCGCAGGGGGAGCTACGAGCAGTACTTC.